This TCR beta chain was recovered during a study of blood T cell repertoires in COVID-19. About the study: Acute-phase and convalescent COVID-19 samples originated in the United States, Italy and Spain. PBMCs, B-cell-depleted T cells, or T cells were the source of the cDNA or gDNA that made up the material.

The CDR3 runs to 17 residues. Trimming removed 2 bases from V and 6 bases from J, with 21 bases in between. Germline V lookup: CDR1 MDHEN, CDR2 SYDVKM. How the authors handled the data: Amplification of reference gene primers was used by the study to estimate nucleated cell counts. Libraries were prepared by immunoSEQ multiplex PCR; TCRdb keeps only in-frame clonotypes and omits some of them. Clone size and the V and J calls come from that table; the DNA yielded D and trimming. The table has roughly 200,000 clones, over 75% seen once. The chain couples TRBV28 to TRBJ2-3; D perhaps matches TRBD1 (5 bases). The sample was peripheral blood. The clonotype comes from a human donor with active or convalescent COVID-19. The donor label of this sample is uncertain. As DNA, the CDR3 is TGTGCCAGCAGTTTAGGGTCCGGCAGGGTCTTAGGGGATACGCAGTATTTT. It is translated as CASSLGSGRVLGDTQYF.